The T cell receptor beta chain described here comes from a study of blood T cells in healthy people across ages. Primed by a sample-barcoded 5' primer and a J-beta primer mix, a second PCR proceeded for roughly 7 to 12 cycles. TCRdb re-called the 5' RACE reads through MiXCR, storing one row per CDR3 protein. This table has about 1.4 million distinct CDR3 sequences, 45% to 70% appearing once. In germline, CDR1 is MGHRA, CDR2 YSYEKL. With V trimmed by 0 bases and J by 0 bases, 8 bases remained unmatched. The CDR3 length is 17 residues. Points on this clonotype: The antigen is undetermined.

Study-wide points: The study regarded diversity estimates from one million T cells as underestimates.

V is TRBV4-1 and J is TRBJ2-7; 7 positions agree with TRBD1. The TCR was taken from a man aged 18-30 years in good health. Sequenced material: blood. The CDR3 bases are TGCGCCAGCAGCCAAGAATGGGAAGACAGGGTCTCCTACGAGCAGTACTTC. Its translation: CASSQEWEDRVSYEQYF.